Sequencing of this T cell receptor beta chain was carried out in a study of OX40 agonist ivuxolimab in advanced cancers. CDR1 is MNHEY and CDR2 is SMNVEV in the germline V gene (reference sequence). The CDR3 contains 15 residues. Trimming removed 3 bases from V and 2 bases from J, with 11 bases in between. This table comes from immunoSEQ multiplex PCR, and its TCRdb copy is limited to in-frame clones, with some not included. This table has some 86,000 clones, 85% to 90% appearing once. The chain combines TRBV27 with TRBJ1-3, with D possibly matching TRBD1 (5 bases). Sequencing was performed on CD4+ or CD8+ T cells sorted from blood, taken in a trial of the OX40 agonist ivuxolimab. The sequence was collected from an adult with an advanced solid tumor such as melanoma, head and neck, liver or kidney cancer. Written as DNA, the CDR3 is TGTGCCAGCAGTTTCGCCACGGGGCCTGGAAACACCATATATTTT. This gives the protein CASSFATGPGNTIYF.